The entry below gives a single TCR beta chain sequence along with its context. Participants were aged about 18 to 100 years from approximately 24 US areas. Recovery meant two consecutive negative NP/OP PCR tests, professional clearance, or resolved symptoms. The data were taken from a study of blood T cell repertoires in COVID-19. Study summary: Sites in the United States, Italy and Spain provided acute and convalescent COVID-19 samples.

In the source study's methods: Amplification from reference gene primers served as the basis for estimated nucleated cell counts. The data were produced by immunoSEQ multiplex PCR, yet TCRdb's version contains in-frame clones alone and is incomplete. That table supplies the V and J calls and clone size; D and trimming were determined from the DNA. This table holds 400,000 to 500,000 clones, approximately 87% found once. The CDR3 is 16 residues long. The germline V gene has CDR1 LNHDA and CDR2 SQIVND (reference sequence). With 1 base clipped from V and 5 bases from J, the junction kept 4 bases outside the gene matches.

V is TRBV19 and J is TRBJ2-1; 11 positions match TRBD2. The sequence came from a woman between 40 and 50 years old who had recovered from COVID-19. Sequences were obtained from PBMCs or T cells enriched from blood (not recorded which). The CDR3 bases are TGTGCCAGTAGTATAGGGACTAGCGGGTGGGACAATGAGCAGTTCTTC. Its protein is CASSIGTSGWDNEQFF.